The rows below give T cell receptor beta chains drawn from one sample of a study of T cell repertoires in cytomegalovirus infection. From the reads, TCRdb called clonotypes with MiXCR, one entry per CDR3 protein. Seen here are hundreds of thousands of distinct CDR3 sequences, 35% observed once, and the top ten hold around 2.8%. Sequencing was done on a sample of PBMCs. These receptors all stem from a human donor in good health (CMV status not recorded). Some clones in this sample may be carry-over from other donors' samples. The CDR3 runs from the conserved cysteine through the conserved F or W. Fields, in order: J gene, clone size, D gene, V gene, CDR3 DNA, CDR3 protein. A D gene is named only where the DNA matches it firmly. The size field is filled for only some rows; it gives once, few, many or a size class.

TRBJ1-2 | few | TRBD1 | TRBV25-1 | TGTGCCAGCAGTGAATATGTTAGGGGGCAGGGGGGCTACACCTTC | CASSEYVRGQGGYTF
TRBJ2-7 | few | - | TRBV14 | TGTGCCAGCAGCTTGCTGGGGCTACAGAGGGAGCAGTACTTC | CASSLLGLQREQYF
TRBJ1-1 | - | - | TRBV28 | TGTGCCAGCAGACTGGGTTACGTTGAAGCTTTCTTT | CASRLGYVEAFF
TRBJ1-5 | few | TRBD1 | TRBV7-9 | TGTGCCAGCAGCCTAGACAGGGGGGAGCAGCCCCAGCATTTT | CASSLDRGEQPQHF
TRBJ2-7 | few | TRBD2 | TRBV7-2 | TGTGCCAGCAGCCGTTGGCCGGGACTAGCTTCCTACGAGCAGTACTTC | CASSRWPGLASYEQYF
TRBJ1-5 | once | - | TRBV18 | TGTGCCAGCTCCCCAAATGACGGATCCAATCAGCCCCAGCATTTT | CASSPNDGSNQPQHF
TRBJ2-7 | - | - | TRBV4-2 | TGTGCCAGCAGCCAAGATACGGGGAAAGGGGACGAGCAGTACTTC | CASSQDTGKGDEQYF
TRBJ1-1 | - | - | TRBV29-1 | TGCAGCGCCAAAGGGTGGCAGGGGAAGACGAACACTGAAGCTTTCTTT | CSAKGWQGKTNTEAFF
TRBJ2-7 | - | - | TRBV4-2 | TGTGCCAGCAGCCAAGGCTTCGGTATCCGAAACGAGCAGTACTTC | CASSQGFGIRNEQYF
TRBJ1-4 | - | - | TRBV6-6 | TGTGCCAGCAGTTATACCCCACTTAATGAAAAACTGTTTTTT | CASSYTPLNEKLFF
TRBJ2-1 | few | - | TRBV12-3/TRBV12-4 | TGTGCCAGCAGTCCTCCCCGATCGCCCCCCTACAATGAGCAGTTCTTC | CASSPPRSPPYNEQFF
TRBJ2-2 | - | - | TRBV4-2 | TGTGCCAGCATTGACTTTACCACCGGGGAGCTGTTTTTT | CASIDFTTGELFF
TRBJ2-1 | - | - | TRBV28 | TGTGCCAGCAGTTTTCGTGGGGGAGGTGAGCAGTTCTTC | CASSFRGGGEQFF
TRBJ1-2 | few | - | TRBV28 | TGTGCCAGCAGTTTTGTTCAACAGGTCGATGGCTACACCTTC | CASSFVQQVDGYTF
TRBJ2-2 | few | - | TRBV5-1 | TGCGCCAGCAGCTTTCTAGGGCCCGGGGAGCTGTTTTTT | CASSFLGPGELFF
TRBJ1-2 | - | - | TRBV27 | TGTGCCAGCAGTTCCTCGGGACTGGGGAATTTTGACTATGGCTACACCTTC | CASSSSGLGNFDYGYTF
TRBJ1-1 | - | - | TRBV7-4 | TGTGCCAGCAGCCTCTTCGGCATAAAAACAGCGAACACTGAAGCTTTCTTT | CASSLFGIKTANTEAFF
TRBJ2-3 | few | TRBD1 | TRBV7-9 | TGTGCCAGCAGCAAAGGGACAGGGGGAGGTGATACGCAGTATTTT | CASSKGTGGGDTQYF
TRBJ2-2 | - | - | TRBV19 | TGTGCCAGTAGTATAGGCTATAAAACCGGGGAGCTGTTTTTT | CASSIGYKTGELFF
TRBJ2-1 | - | - | TRBV28 | TGTGCCAGCAGTTTCGGGGCCAGAGGTGAGGGGAGTGTAGGGTTCTTC | CASSFGARGEGSVGFF
TRBJ2-2 | - | - | TRBV5-6 | TGTGCCAGCAGCATCGGAGCGAACGGGGAGCTGTTTTTT | CASSIGANGELFF
TRBJ2-1 | - | TRBD2 | TRBV12-3/TRBV12-4 | TGTGCCAGCAGTCGACTAGCGGCACGCTCCTACAATGAGCAGTTCTTC | CASSRLAARSYNEQFF